The clone carrying this TCR beta chain was seen only a few times. TCRbeta library construction was performed incorporating unique molecular identifiers. One entry per CDR3 protein results from TCRdb running MiXCR on the PCR reads. The data contain about 610,000 distinct CDR3 sequences, roughly 10% of them singletons. The germline gives CDR1 GTSNPN, CDR2 SVGIG (reference sequence). CDR3 length equals 14 residues. Trimming at V came to 7 bases and at J to 0 bases, leaving 7 bases not matched to a gene. This sample stems from a study of T-cell reconstitution after alpha-beta-depleted transplantation in children.

V usage is TRBV30 and J usage is TRBJ2-7; 9 nucleotides align to TRBD2. The receptor comes from a human donor who donated a stem cell graft to a child with acute myeloid leukemia. This sample comprised PBMCs from the stem cell graft donor, obtained from the stem cell graft. The CDR3 DNA reads TGTGCCTTAGCGGGAGACACTATCTCCTACGAGCAGTACTTC. Translation gives CALAGDTISYEQYF.